This T cell receptor beta chain was recovered during a study of immune evolution from preneoplasia to lung adenocarcinoma. In germline, CDR1 is SGHTA, CDR2 FQGNSA. Trimming removed 1 base at V and 4 bases at J, with 7 bases between. This CDR3 comprises 13 residues. Only in-frame clones appear in the TCRdb table, and some are missing; sequencing was by immunoSEQ multiplex PCR. Among 9,500 to 13,000 clones listed, more than 70% were seen once. Sequences were obtained from FFPE minimally invasive lung adenocarcinoma tissue. The receptor's source is a person aged 70 to 85 with lung adenocarcinoma. The chain recombines TRBV7-2 with TRBJ1-2; no reliable D call. DNA of the CDR3: TGTGCCAGCAGCTTAGAATCCGTCTATGGCTACACCTTC. Its protein is CASSLESVYGYTF.